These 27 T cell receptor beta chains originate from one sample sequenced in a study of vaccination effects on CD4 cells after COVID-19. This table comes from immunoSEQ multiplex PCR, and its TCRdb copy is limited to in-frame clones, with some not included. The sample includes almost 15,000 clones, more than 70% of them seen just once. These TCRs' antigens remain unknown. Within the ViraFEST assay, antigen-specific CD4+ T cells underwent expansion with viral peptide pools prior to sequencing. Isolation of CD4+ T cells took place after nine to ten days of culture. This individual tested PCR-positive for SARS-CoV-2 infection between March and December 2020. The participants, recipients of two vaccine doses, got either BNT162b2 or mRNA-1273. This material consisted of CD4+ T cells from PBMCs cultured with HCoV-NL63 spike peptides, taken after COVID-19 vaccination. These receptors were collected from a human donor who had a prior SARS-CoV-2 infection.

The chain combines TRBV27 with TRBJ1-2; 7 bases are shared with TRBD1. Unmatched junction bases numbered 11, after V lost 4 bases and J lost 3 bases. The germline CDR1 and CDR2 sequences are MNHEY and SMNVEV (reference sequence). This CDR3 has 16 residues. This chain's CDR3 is CASSSHNRGGYYGYTF. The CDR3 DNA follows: TGTGCCAGCAGTTCCCATAACAGGGGAGGTTACTATGGCTACACCTTC.

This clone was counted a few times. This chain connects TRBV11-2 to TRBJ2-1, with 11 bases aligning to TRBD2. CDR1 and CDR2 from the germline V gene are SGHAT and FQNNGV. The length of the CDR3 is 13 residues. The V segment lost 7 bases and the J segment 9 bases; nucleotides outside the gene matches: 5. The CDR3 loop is CASIIAGGAEQFF. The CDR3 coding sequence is TGTGCCAGCATCATAGCGGGAGGGGCTGAGCAGTTCTTC.

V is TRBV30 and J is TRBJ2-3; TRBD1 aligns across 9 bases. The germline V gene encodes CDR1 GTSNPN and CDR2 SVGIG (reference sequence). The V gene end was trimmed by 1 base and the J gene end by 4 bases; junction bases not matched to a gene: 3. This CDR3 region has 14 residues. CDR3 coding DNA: TGTGCCTGGAGTGGACAGGGGGGGTCAGATACGCAGTATTTT. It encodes CAWSGQGGSDTQYF.

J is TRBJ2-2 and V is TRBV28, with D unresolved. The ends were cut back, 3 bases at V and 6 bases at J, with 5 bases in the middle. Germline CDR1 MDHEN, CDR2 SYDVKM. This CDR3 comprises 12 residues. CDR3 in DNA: TGTGCCAGCAGTTTTCCTCCCGGGGAGCTGTTTTTT. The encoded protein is CASSFPPGELFF.

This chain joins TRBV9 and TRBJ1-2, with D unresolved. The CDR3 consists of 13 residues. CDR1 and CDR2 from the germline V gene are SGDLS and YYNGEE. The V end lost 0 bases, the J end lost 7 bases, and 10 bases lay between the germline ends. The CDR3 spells CASSVGGSGGYTF. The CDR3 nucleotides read TGTGCCAGCAGCGTAGGGGGTTCAGGTGGCTACACCTTC.

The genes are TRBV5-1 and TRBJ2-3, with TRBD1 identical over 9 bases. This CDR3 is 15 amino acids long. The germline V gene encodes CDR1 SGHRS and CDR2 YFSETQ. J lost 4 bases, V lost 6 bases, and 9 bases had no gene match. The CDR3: CASTGMTGGADTQYF. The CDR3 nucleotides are TGCGCCAGCACCGGAATGACAGGGGGGGCAGATACGCAGTATTTT.

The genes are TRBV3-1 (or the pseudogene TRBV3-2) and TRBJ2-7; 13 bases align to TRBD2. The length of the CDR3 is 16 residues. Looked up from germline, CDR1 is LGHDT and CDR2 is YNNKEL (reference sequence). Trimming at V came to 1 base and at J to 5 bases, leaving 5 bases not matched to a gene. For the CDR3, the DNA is TGTGCCAGCAGCCAAGGGACGGGACTAGCGGGGAACGAGCAGTACTTC. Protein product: CASSQGTGLAGNEQYF.

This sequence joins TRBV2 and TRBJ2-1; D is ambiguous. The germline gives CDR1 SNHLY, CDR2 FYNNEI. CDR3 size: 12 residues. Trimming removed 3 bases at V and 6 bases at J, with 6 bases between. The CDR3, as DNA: TGTGCCAGCAGTGAGACTCCCAATGAGCAGTTCTTC. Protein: CASSETPNEQFF. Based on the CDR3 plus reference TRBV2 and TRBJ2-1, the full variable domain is EPEVTQTPSHQVTQMGQEVILRCVPISNHLYFYWYRQILGQKVEFLVSFYNNEISEKSEIFDDQFSVERPDGSNFTLKIRSTKLEDSAMYFCASSETPNEQFFGPGTRLTVL.

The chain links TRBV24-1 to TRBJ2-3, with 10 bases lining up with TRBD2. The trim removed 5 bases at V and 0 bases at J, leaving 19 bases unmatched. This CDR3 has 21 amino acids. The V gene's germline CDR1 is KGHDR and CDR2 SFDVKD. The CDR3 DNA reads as TGTGCCACCAGTGGCCCCCGAAGCGGGAGGGCCGGGACTTATAGCACAGATACGCAGTATTTT. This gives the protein CATSGPRSGRAGTYSTDTQYF.

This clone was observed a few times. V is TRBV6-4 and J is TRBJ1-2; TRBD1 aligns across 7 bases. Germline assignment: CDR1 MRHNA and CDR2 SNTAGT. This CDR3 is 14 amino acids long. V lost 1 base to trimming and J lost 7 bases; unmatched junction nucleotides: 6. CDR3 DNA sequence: TGTGCCAGCAGTGACTGGAACAGGGGCGGTGGCTACACCTTC. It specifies CASSDWNRGGGYTF.

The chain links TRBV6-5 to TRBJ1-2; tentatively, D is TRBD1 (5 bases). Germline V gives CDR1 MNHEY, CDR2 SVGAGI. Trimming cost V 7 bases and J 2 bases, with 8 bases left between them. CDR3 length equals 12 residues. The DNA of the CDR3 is TGTGCCAGCACCGGGGCAAACTATGGCTACACCTTC. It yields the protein CASTGANYGYTF.

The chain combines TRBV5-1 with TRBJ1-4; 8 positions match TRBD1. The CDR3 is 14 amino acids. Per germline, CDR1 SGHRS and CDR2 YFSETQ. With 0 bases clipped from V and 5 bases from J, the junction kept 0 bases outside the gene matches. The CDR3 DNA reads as TGCGCCAGCAGCTTGGGACAGGGGAATGAAAAACTGTTTTTT. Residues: CASSLGQGNEKLFF.

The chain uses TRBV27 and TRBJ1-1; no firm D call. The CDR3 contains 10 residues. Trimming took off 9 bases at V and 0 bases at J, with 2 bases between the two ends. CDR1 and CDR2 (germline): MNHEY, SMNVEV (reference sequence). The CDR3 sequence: CARLNTEAFF. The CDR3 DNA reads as TGTGCCAGGCTGAACACTGAAGCTTTCTTT.

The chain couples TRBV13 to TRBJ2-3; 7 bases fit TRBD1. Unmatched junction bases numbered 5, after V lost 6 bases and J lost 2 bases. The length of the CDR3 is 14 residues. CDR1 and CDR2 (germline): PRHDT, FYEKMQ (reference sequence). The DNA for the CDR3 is TGTGCCAGCAGGAGGACAGGCTACACAGATACGCAGTATTTT. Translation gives CASRRTGYTDTQYF.

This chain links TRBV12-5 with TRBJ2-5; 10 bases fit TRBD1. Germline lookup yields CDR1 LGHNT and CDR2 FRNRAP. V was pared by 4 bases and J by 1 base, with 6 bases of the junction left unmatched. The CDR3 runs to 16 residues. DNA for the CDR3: TGTGCTAGTGGTTCCGGGACAGGGGCTTTCCAAGAGACCCAGTACTTC. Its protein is CASGSGTGAFQETQYF.

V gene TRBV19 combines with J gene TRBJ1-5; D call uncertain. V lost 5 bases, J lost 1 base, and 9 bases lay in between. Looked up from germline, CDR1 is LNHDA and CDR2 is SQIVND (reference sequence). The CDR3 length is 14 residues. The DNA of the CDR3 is TGTGCCAGTAGTCTCGGGGTCAGCAATCAGCCCCAGCATTTT. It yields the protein CASSLGVSNQPQHF.

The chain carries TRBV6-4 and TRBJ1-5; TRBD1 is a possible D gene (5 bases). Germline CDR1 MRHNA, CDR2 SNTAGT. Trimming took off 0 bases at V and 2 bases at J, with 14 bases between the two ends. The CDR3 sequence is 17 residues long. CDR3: CASSDSRLIRGNQPQHF. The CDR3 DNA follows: TGTGCCAGCAGTGACTCGCGGTTAATCAGGGGCAATCAGCCCCAGCATTTT.

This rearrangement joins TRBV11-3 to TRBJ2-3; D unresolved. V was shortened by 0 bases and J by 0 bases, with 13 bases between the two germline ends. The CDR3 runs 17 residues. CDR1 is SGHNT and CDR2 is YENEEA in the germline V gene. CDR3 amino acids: CASSLDLSATSTDTQYF. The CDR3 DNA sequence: TGTGCCAGCAGCTTAGATCTAAGCGCAACAAGCACAGATACGCAGTATTTT.

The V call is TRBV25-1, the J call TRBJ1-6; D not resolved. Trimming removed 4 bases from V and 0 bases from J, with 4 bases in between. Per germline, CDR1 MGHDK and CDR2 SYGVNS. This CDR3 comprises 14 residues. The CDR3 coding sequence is TGTGCCAGCAGTGCGAGCTCCTATAATTCACCCCTCCACTTT. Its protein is CASSASSYNSPLHF.

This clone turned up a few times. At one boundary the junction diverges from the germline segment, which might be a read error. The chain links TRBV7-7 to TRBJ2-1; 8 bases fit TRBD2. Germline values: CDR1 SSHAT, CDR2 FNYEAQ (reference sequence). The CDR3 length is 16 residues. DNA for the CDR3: TGTGCTAGCAGCTTAGCAGCGGGGGTATCCTACAATGAGCAGTTCTTC. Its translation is CASSLAAGVSYNEQFF.

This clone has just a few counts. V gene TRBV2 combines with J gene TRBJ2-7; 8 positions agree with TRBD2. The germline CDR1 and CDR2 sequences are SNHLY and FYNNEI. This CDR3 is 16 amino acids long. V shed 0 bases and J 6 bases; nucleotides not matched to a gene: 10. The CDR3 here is CASSEALGGLAREQYF. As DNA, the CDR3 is TGTGCCAGCAGTGAAGCGCTTGGTGGACTAGCACGCGAGCAGTACTTC.

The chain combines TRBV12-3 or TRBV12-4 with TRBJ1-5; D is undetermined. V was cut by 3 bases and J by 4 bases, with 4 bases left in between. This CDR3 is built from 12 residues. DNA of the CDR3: TGTGCCAGCAGTTTTGCTAATCAGCCCCAGCATTTT. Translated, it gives CASSFANQPQHF.

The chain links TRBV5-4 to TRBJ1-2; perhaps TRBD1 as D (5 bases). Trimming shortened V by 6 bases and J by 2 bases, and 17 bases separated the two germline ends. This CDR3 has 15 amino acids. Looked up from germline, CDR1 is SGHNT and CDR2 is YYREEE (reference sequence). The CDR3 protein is CASTSLGWGNYGYTF. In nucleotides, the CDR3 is TGTGCCAGCACCTCACTCGGATGGGGGAACTATGGCTACACCTTC.

CDR3 sequence (DNA): TGTGCCAGCAGCCAAGCAGTCGGACTAGCCTCGGATACGCAGTATTTT. It encodes CASSQAVGLASDTQYF. The chain is built from TRBV4-2 and TRBJ2-3, with 8 bases lining up with TRBD2. The CDR3 has 16 amino acids. J lost 6 bases, V lost 1 base, and 9 bases had no gene match. Germline V gene data show CDR1 as LGHNA and CDR2 as YNFKEQ.

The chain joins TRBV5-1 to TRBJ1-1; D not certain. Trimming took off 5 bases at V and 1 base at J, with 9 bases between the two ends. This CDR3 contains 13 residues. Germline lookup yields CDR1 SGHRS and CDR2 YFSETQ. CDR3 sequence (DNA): TGCGCCAGCAGTATGGACGGGAACACTGAAGCTTTCTTT. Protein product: CASSMDGNTEAFF.

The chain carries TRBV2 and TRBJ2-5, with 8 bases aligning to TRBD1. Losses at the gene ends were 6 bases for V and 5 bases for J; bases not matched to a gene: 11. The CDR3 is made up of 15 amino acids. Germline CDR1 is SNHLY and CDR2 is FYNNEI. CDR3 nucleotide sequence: TGTGCCAGCAGAAGAAGGACAGGGCTGATTGAGACCCAGTACTTC. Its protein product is CASRRRTGLIETQYF.

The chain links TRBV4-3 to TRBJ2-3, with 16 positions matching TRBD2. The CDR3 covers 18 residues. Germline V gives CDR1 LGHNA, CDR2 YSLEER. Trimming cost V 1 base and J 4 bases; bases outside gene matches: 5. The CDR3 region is CASSQAGLAGGRADTQYF. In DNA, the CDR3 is TGCGCCAGCAGCCAAGCGGGACTAGCGGGAGGGCGTGCAGATACGCAGTATTTT.